These 24 T cell receptor beta chains were sequenced from one sample in a study of blood T cell repertoires in COVID-19. Produced via immunoSEQ multiplex PCR; TCRdb's table is partial and in-frame only. Here the sample spans around 240,000 clones, roughly nine tenths being singletons. Sequencing was performed on PBMCs or T cells enriched from blood (not recorded which). Receptor source: a human donor in a cohort exposed to, infected with or recovered from COVID-19 (not recorded which). The donor label of this sample is uncertain.

This clone turned up a few times. Other DNA variants within this sample encode the same CDR3. V is TRBV4-2 and J is TRBJ2-5; D is ambiguous. The CDR3 has 15 residues. Germline V gene data show CDR1 as LGHNA and CDR2 as YNFKEQ. Trimming took 0 bases from V and 5 from J, leaving 13 bases between them. This CDR3 reads CASSQDRNGEETQYF. For the CDR3, the DNA is TGTGCCAGCAGCCAAGATAGAAACGGTGAGGAGACCCAGTACTTC.

The chain carries TRBV27 and TRBJ1-2, with D possibly TRBD1 on 6 matching bases. The V gene lost 4 bases and the J gene lost 1 base, with 25 bases spanning the gap. The CDR3 is 19 residues long. Germline lookup yields CDR1 MNHEY and CDR2 SMNVEV (reference sequence). The CDR3 here is CASSSGGVQYRAGNYGYTF. Here the CDR3 DNA reads TGTGCCAGCAGTTCGGGTGGGGTGCAATACAGGGCGGGTAACTATGGCTACACCTTC.

In this sample, this clone turned up once. The chain is built from TRBV5-4 and TRBJ2-5, with D uncertain. The CDR3 consists of 11 residues. V lost 3 bases and J 4 bases, leaving 4 bases between the germline ends. In germline, CDR1 is SGHNT, CDR2 YYREEE (reference sequence). CDR3 sequence: CASSSRETQYF. The CDR3 nucleotides are TGTGCCAGCAGCTCCAGAGAGACCCAGTACTTC.

V and J are TRBV30 and TRBJ1-5; 10 bases are shared with TRBD1. This CDR3 is 14 amino acids long. In germline, CDR1 is GTSNPN, CDR2 SVGIG (reference sequence). Trimming removed 0 bases from V and 6 bases from J; junction bases left unmatched: 2. The CDR3 region has the DNA TGTGCCTGGAGTGTAAGGACAGGGGGTCAGCCCCAGCATTTT. It is translated as CAWSVRTGGQPQHF.

The chain employs TRBV7-9 and TRBJ1-1, with a weak D call TRBD1 (5 bases). V was cut by 5 bases and J by 7 bases, with 20 bases left in between. The germline CDR1 and CDR2 sequences are SEHNR and FQNEAQ (reference sequence). This CDR3 contains 15 residues. The CDR3 loop reads CASSPRMTVSGEAFF. Written as DNA, the CDR3 is TGTGCCAGCAGCCCCCGAATGACAGTGTCGGGTGAAGCTTTCTTT.

The rearrangement uses TRBV20-1 and TRBJ2-7; D call uncertain. The CDR3 consists of 11 residues. Trimming removed 3 bases at V and 6 bases at J, with 9 bases between. Germline assignment: CDR1 DFQATT and CDR2 SNEGSKA (reference sequence). Written as DNA, the CDR3 is TGCAGTGCTAGCGAGCTAGGCGAGCAGTACTTC. Protein: CSASELGEQYF.

The chain is built from TRBV4-1 and TRBJ1-1; D possibly corresponds to TRBD1 (6 bases). Trimming removed 4 bases at V and 0 bases at J, with 18 bases between. This CDR3 region has 17 residues. CDR1 is MGHRA, CDR2 YSYEKL, per germline. CDR3 in DNA: TGCGCCAGCAGCCGAGGAGTATCAGGGACATTGAACACTGAAGCTTTCTTT. Protein product: CASSRGVSGTLNTEAFF.

The gene calls are TRBV27 and TRBJ1-5; D ambiguous. The length of the CDR3 is 15 residues. The ends were cut back, 3 bases at V and 0 bases at J, with 9 bases in the middle. Per germline, CDR1 MNHEY and CDR2 SMNVEV (reference sequence). The CDR3 spells CASSFSAYSNQPQHF. CDR3 nucleotides: TGTGCCAGCAGTTTTAGCGCTTATAGCAATCAGCCCCAGCATTTT.

The genes are TRBV1 and TRBJ1-4; no check of the table's D call, TRBD1, against the DNA was made. TRBV1 is annotated as a pseudogene. The CDR3 length is 20 residues. In DNA form, the CDR3 reads TGCACCAGCAGCCAAGCAAACAGGACAGGGGACCTTGCAACTAATGAAAAACTGTTTTTT. This codes for CTSSQANRTGDLATNEKLFF.

This rearrangement joins TRBV6-1 to TRBJ2-5; 7 nucleotides agree with TRBD2. The CDR3 is made up of 14 amino acids. Germline loops: CDR1 MNHNS, CDR2 SASEGT. The ends lost 3 bases at V and 5 bases at J; junction bases unmatched: 6. The CDR3 region is CASSESGAGETQYF. CDR3 DNA sequence: TGTGCCAGCAGTGAGAGCGGGGCGGGGGAGACCCAGTACTTC.

The CDR3 nucleotides are TGCGCCAGCAGCCTGCGACAAGACAATGAGCAGTTCTTC. Protein: CASSLRQDNEQFF. The chain employs TRBV4-1 and TRBJ2-1; no definite D call. The length of the CDR3 is 13 residues. Trimming left V 4 bases short and J 5 bases short, with 9 bases between. Germline V CDR1 and CDR2: MGHRA, YSYEKL.

The chain joins TRBV5-4 to TRBJ1-2, with D possibly matching TRBD1 (6 bases). The germline gives CDR1 SGHNT, CDR2 YYREEE (reference sequence). The CDR3 is 16 amino acids. V lost 2 bases, J lost 7 bases, and 21 bases lay in between. The CDR3 DNA reads TGTGCCAGCAGCTTAGGAGTGGGGGCAGGGCAGAGTGGCTACACCTTC. Translation gives CASSLGVGAGQSGYTF.

This clone has just one count. The rearrangement links TRBV7-8 to TRBJ1-2; no definite D call. V lost 5 bases and J lost 6, with 16 bases in between. The germline V gene encodes CDR1 SGHVS and CDR2 FQNEAQ. The CDR3 spans 14 residues. The CDR3 reads CASSEYRRADGYTF. CDR3 bases: TGTGCCAGCAGCGAATACAGAAGAGCTGATGGCTACACCTTC.

This clone was seen more than once but under ten times. The gene calls are TRBV4-2 and TRBJ2-1, with 9 nucleotides matching TRBD2. V lost 0 bases, J lost 2 bases, and 5 bases stayed unmatched. CDR1 is LGHNA, CDR2 YNFKEQ, per germline. The CDR3 length is 17 residues. The CDR3, as DNA: TGTGCCAGCAGCCAAGACGAAGCGGGGGGCCCCTACAATGAGCAGTTCTTC. Protein product: CASSQDEAGGPYNEQFF.

The chain carries TRBV27 and TRBJ1-3; 7 bases align to TRBD1. CDR3 length: 16 amino acids. With V trimmed by 4 bases and J by 4 bases, 10 bases remained unmatched. Looked up from germline, CDR1 is MNHEY and CDR2 is SMNVEV (reference sequence). This chain's CDR3 is CASSSYVGGLGNTIYF. CDR3 DNA: TGTGCCAGCAGTTCTTACGTAGGGGGCCTGGGAAACACCATATATTTT.

The chain has TRBV4-3 and TRBJ1-1, with 8 positions matching TRBD1. CDR3 length: 15 amino acids. The germline V gene encodes CDR1 LGHNA and CDR2 YSLEER. The ends lost 2 bases at V and 0 bases at J; junction bases unmatched: 2. The CDR3 DNA reads TGCGCCAGCAGCCAATCAGGGGGCGTGAACACTGAAGCTTTCTTT. Amino acid sequence: CASSQSGGVNTEAFF.

As regards this clone: In the same sample, other DNA sequences code for this CDR3. V and J are TRBV7-9 and TRBJ1-4; perhaps TRBD1 as D (6 bases). Germline V gene lookup returns CDR1 SEHNR and CDR2 FQNEAQ (reference sequence). This CDR3 has 14 amino acids. V lost 1 base, J lost 8 bases, and 11 bases lay in between. CDR3 coding DNA: TGTGCCAGCAGCTTAGGACAGGCCGGCGAAAAACTGTTTTTT. Its translation is CASSLGQAGEKLFF.

This clone was found a few times. The V gene is TRBV28, the J gene TRBJ1-2, with 10 bases aligning to TRBD1. Germline CDR1 reads MDHEN; CDR2 reads SYDVKM. The CDR3 loop spans 14 amino acids. The V segment lost 5 bases and the J segment 7 bases; nucleotides outside the gene matches: 7. The CDR3 DNA is TGTGCCAGCAGTCCGACAGGGGGCAGGGGTGGCTACACCTTC. Its translation: CASSPTGGRGGYTF.

This sequence joins TRBV6-6 and TRBJ2-7; 8 bases align to TRBD1. J lost 5 bases, V lost 6 bases, and 12 bases had no gene match. The germline gives CDR1 MNHNY, CDR2 SVGAGI (reference sequence). The CDR3 has 15 residues. The CDR3 bases are TGTGCCAGCAGCCCTTCCGGGACAGGTAGCCACGAGCAGTACTTC. This gives the protein CASSPSGTGSHEQYF.

The chain is built from TRBV24-1 and TRBJ1-1; D gene unclear. Looked up from germline, CDR1 is KGHDR and CDR2 is SFDVKD. V shed 8 bases and J shed 5 bases, with 11 bases lying between them. The CDR3 extends over 12 amino acids. The DNA for the CDR3 is TGTGCCACCACTTTCGCGAGGACTGAAGCTTTCTTT. Translation: CATTFARTEAFF.

The rearrangement uses TRBV19 and TRBJ1-4; D not resolved. The CDR3 loop spans 14 amino acids. V shed 6 bases and J shed 5 bases, with 13 bases lying between them. CDR1 is LNHDA and CDR2 is SQIVND in the germline V gene (reference sequence). The CDR3 spells CASSPAGGNEKLFF. As DNA, the CDR3 is TGTGCCAGTAGCCCCGCGGGCGGGAATGAAAAACTGTTTTTT.

Concerning this clone: Different DNA sequences within this sample yield the same CDR3. The chain couples TRBV5-1 to TRBJ2-2; no firm D call. The CDR3 sequence is 14 residues long. V was cut by 2 bases and J by 1 base, with 6 bases left in between. Germline V gene data show CDR1 as SGHRS and CDR2 as YFSETQ. CDR3 in amino acids: CASSLGGNTGELFF. CDR3 coding DNA: TGCGCCAGCAGCTTAGGCGGGAACACCGGGGAGCTGTTTTTT.

This chain connects TRBV12-3 or TRBV12-4 to TRBJ1-6; D not certain. Trimming left V 5 bases short and J 3 bases short, with 5 bases between. This CDR3 contains 13 residues. CDR3 loop: CASSRDYNSPLHF. As DNA, the CDR3 is TGTGCCAGCAGTCGGGACTATAATTCACCCCTCCACTTT.

The V call is TRBV7-9, the J call TRBJ2-3, with TRBD2 as a possible D gene (6 bases). CDR3 length: 15 amino acids. Trimming pared 8 bases from V and 5 bases from J, leaving 20 bases between. From germline, CDR1 is SEHNR and CDR2 FQNEAQ (reference sequence). The CDR3 region is CASFSPGDDKDTQYF. The CDR3 coding sequence is TGTGCCAGCTTCAGCCCGGGGGATGATAAAGATACGCAGTATTTT.